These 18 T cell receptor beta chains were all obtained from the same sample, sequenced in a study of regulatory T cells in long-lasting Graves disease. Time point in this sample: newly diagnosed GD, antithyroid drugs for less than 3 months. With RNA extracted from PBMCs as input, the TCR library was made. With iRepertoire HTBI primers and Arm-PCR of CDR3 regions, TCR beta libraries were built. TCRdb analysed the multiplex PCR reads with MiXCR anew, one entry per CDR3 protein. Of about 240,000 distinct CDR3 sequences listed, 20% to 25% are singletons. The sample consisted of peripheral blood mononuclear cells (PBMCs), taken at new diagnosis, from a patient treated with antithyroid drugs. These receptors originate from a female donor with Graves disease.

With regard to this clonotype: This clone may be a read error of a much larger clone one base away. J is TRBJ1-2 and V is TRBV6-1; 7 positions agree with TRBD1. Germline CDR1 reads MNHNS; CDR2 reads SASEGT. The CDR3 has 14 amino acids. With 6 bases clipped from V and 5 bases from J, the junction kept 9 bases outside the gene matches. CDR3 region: CASSREQGSYGYTF. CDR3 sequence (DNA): TGTGCCAGCAGCAGGGAACAGGGGTCATATGGCTACACCTTC.

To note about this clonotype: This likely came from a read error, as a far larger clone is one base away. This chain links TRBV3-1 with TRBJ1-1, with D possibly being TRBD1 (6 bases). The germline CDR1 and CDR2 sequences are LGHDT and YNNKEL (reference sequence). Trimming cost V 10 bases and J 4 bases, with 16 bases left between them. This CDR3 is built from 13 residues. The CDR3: CAISEGVRTEAFF. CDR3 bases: TGTGCCATCAGTGAGGGGGTTCGCACTGAAGCTTTCTTT.

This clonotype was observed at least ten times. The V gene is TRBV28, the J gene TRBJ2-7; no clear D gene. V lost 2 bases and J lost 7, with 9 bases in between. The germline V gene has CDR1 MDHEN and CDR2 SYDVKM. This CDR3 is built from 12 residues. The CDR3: CASSLGILEQYF. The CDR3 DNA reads TGTGCCAGCAGTTTAGGAATCCTTGAGCAGTACTTC.

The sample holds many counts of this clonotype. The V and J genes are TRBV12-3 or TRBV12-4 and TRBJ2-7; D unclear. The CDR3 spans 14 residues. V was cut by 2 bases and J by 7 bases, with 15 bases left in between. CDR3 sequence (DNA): TGTGCCAGCAGTTTAACTCGGGTAGAAAGGGAGCAGTACTTC. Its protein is CASSLTRVEREQYF.

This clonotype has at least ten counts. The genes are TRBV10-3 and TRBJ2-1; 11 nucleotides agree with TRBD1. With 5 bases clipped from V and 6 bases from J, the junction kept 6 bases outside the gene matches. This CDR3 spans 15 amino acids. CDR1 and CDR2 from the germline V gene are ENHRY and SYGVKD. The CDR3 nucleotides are TGTGCCATCAGTAACCGGGACAGGGGGTCCAATGAGCAGTTCTTC. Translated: CAISNRDRGSNEQFF.

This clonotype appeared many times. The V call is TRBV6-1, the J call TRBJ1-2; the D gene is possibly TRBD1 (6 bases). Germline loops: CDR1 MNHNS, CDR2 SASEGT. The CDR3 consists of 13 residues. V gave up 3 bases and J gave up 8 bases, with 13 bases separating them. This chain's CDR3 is CASSELDRGGYTF. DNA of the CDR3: TGTGCCAGCAGTGAGTTGGACAGAGGCGGCTACACCTTC.

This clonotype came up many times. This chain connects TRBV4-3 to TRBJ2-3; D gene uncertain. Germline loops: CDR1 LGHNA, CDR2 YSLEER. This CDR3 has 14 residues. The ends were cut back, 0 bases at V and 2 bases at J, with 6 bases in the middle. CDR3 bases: TGCGCCAGCAGCCAAGAATTCAACACAGATACGCAGTATTTT. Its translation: CASSQEFNTDTQYF.

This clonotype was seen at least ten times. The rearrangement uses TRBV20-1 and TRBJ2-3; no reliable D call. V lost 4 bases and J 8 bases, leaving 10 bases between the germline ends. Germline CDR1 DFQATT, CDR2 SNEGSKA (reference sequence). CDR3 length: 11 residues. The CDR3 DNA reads TGCAGTGCTACCGACTCGTTTACGCAGTATTTT. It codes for CSATDSFTQYF.

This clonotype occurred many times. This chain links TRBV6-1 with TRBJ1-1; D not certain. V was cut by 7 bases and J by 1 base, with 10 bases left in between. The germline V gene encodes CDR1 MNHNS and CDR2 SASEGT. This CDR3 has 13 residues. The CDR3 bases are TGTGCCAGCACCGGACGGTCGAACACTGAAGCTTTCTTT. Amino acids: CASTGRSNTEAFF.

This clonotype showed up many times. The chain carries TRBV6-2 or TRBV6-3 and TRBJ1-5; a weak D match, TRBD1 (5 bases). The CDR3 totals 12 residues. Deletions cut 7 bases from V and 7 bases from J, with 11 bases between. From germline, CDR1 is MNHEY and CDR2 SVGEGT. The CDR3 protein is CASTTRGQPQHF. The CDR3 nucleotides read TGTGCCAGCACCACAAGGGGACAGCCCCAGCATTTT.

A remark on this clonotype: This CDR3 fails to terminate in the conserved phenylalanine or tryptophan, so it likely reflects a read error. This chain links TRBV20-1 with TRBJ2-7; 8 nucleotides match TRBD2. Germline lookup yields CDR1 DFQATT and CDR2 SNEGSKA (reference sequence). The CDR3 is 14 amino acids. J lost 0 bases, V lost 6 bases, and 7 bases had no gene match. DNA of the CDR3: TGCAGTGCGCTACTAGCGGCGAGCTCCTACGAGCAGTACTCC. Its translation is CSALLAASSYEQYS.

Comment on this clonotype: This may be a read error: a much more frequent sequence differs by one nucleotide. CDR3 in amino acids: CASSTAPGNEQSF. The CDR3 bases are TGTGCCAGCAGCACAGCCCCCGGTAATGAGCAGTCCTTC. The V gene is TRBV7-2, the J gene TRBJ2-1; D is unresolved. The CDR3 loop spans 13 amino acids. Germline V lookup: CDR1 SGHTA, CDR2 FQGNSA. Variable domain in full (rest from reference TRBV7-2 and TRBJ2-1): GAGVSQSPSNKVTEKGKDVELRCDPISGHTALYWYRQSLGQGLEFLIYFQGNSAPDKSGLPSDRFSAERTGGSVSTLTIQRTQQEDSAVYLCASSTAPGNEQSFGPGTRLTVL.

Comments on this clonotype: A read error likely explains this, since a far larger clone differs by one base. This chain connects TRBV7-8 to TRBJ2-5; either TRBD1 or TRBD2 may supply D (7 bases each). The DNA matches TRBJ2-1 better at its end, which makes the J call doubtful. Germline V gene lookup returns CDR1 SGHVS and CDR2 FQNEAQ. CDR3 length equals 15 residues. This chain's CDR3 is CASSLDPGGGHEQFF. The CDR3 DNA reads TGTGCCAGCAGCTTAGACCCAGGGGGGGGACATGAGCAGTTCTTC.

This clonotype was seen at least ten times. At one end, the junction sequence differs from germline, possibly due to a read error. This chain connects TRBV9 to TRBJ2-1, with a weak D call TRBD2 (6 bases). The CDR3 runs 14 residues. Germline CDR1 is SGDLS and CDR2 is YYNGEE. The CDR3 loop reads CASSTRDSDNEQFF. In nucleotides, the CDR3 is TGTGCCAGCAGCACGCGGGACTCCGACAATGAGCAGTTCTTC.

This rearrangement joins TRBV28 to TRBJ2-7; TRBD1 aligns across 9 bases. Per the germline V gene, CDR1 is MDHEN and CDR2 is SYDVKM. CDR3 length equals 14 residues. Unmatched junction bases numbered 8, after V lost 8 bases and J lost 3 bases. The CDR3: CASHPPGQGYEQYF. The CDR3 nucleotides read TGTGCCAGCCACCCCCCGGGACAGGGCTACGAGCAGTACTTC.

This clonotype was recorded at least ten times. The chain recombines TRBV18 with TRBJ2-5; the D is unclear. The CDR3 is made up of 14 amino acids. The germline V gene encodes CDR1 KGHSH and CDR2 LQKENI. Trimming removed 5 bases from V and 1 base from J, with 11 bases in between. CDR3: CASSRQAGQETQYF. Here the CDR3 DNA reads TGTGCCAGCTCAAGGCAGGCTGGCCAAGAGACCCAGTACTTC.

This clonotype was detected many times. CDR3 in amino acids: CASTPRTGGSTGELFF. CDR3 nucleotide sequence: TGTGCCAGCACCCCACGGACTGGAGGTTCTACCGGGGAGCTGTTTTTT. The chain combines TRBV2 with TRBJ2-2; tentatively, D is TRBD2 (5 bases). Germline CDR1 SNHLY, CDR2 FYNNEI. The CDR3 has 16 residues. Trimming removed 7 bases at V and 5 bases at J, with 20 bases between.

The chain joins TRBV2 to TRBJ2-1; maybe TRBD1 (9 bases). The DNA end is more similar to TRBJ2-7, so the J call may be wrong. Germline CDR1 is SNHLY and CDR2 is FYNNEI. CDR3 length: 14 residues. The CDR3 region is CASSDTGGGGEQYF. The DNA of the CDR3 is TGTGCCAGCAGTGACACAGGGGGCGGGGGGGAGCAGTACTTC.